What follows are 32 T cell receptor beta chains derived from one specimen sequenced in a study of cytomegalovirus exposure and HLA in healthy donors. The PCR employed 60 Vbeta primers together with 13 Jbeta primers. This table comes from immunoSEQ multiplex PCR, and its TCRdb copy is limited to in-frame clones, with some not included. The sample holds about 140,000 clones, roughly 87% seen once. Sequencing was performed on PBMCs. Every receptor here comes from a woman between 35 and 50 years old in good health and CMV-seronegative.

This clone was counted once. This chain links TRBV5-1 with TRBJ2-2; 9 bases line up with TRBD2. With 5 bases clipped from V and 5 bases from J, the junction kept 7 bases outside the gene matches. The germline CDR1 and CDR2 sequences are SGHRS and YFSETQ. This CDR3 contains 15 residues. Here the CDR3 DNA reads TGCGCCAGCAGATTAGCGGGAGTCGGGACCGGGGAGCTGTTTTTT. Translating gives CASRLAGVGTGELFF.

This chain joins TRBV4-3 and TRBJ2-3; D is ambiguous. The CDR3 runs to 17 residues. Germline CDR1 is LGHNA and CDR2 is YSLEER. Trimming removed 4 bases at V and 1 base at J, with 18 bases between. The CDR3 nucleotides read TGCGCCAGCAGCCCTACGACTGGCGGCGAAGGCACAGATACGCAGTATTTT. Translation gives CASSPTTGGEGTDTQYF.

The chain has TRBV7-8 and TRBJ2-3; 7 bases map to TRBD2. Germline CDR1 and CDR2: SGHVS and FQNEAQ. After removal of 5 bases from V and 5 bases from J, the junction contained 10 bases not matched to a gene. The CDR3 is 15 amino acids. The CDR3 loop reads CASSLRDYGGDTQYF. The CDR3, as DNA: TGTGCCAGCAGCCTCCGGGACTATGGGGGAGATACGCAGTATTTT.

The rearrangement links TRBV7-9 to TRBJ2-2; weak D call: TRBD1 (5 bases). Deletions cut 1 base from V and 4 bases from J, with 7 bases between. This CDR3 spans 14 amino acids. Per germline, CDR1 SEHNR and CDR2 FQNEAQ (reference sequence). Here the CDR3 DNA reads TGTGCCAGCAGCTTAGAAGGGGTCACCGGGGAGCTGTTTTTT. Residues: CASSLEGVTGELFF.

V gene TRBV11-2 combines with J gene TRBJ2-5; 8 bases are shared with TRBD1. V trimming: 5 bases; J trimming: 2 bases; junction bases outside the gene matches: 7. The germline V gene encodes CDR1 SGHAT and CDR2 FQNNGV. The CDR3 runs to 15 residues. CDR3 sequence reads: CASSPPNRGQETQYF. CDR3 DNA sequence: TGTGCCAGCAGCCCCCCCAACAGGGGGCAAGAGACCCAGTACTTC. The variable domain in full, with the rest retrieved from reference TRBV11-2 and TRBJ2-5, is EAGVAQSPRYKIIEKRQSVAFWCNPISGHATLYWYQQILGQGPKLLIQFQNNGVVDDSQLPKDRFSAERLKGVDSTLKIQPAKLEDSAVYLCASSPPNRGQETQYFGPGTRLLVL.

This clone is a singleton in its sample. The chain is built from TRBV6-6 and TRBJ2-1, with TRBD1 matching 10 bases. The germline V gene encodes CDR1 MNHNY and CDR2 SVGAGI (reference sequence). J gave up 5 bases and V 6 bases, and 10 bases lay outside the gene matches. This CDR3 has 16 residues. CDR3 bases: TGTGCCAGCAGCCTAGGAAGGGGACAGGGGAACAATGAGCAGTTCTTC. Its protein product is CASSLGRGQGNNEQFF.

The rearrangement joins TRBV5-1 to TRBJ2-5, with 8 bases matching TRBD1. Germline V CDR1 and CDR2: SGHRS, YFSETQ. The V and J ends lost 4 bases and 1 base, in that order; junction bases with no gene match: 9. The CDR3 runs to 16 residues. The CDR3 DNA reads as TGCGCCAGCAGCCCCGTTGGACAGGGTCGCCAAGAGACCCAGTACTTC. Residues: CASSPVGQGRQETQYF.

This chain uses TRBV27 with TRBJ2-1, with TRBD2 matching over 14 bases. The CDR3 is made up of 15 amino acids. Trimming removed 9 bases from V and 4 bases from J; junction bases left unmatched: 5. Germline loops: CDR1 MNHEY, CDR2 SMNVEV (reference sequence). For the CDR3, the DNA is TGTGCCAGTAGACTAGCGGGAGGGCAGTACAATGAGCAGTTCTTC. Translation gives CASRLAGGQYNEQFF.

The chain links TRBV5-1 to TRBJ2-2; D possibly corresponds to TRBD1 (5 bases). The germline gives CDR1 SGHRS, CDR2 YFSETQ. V shed 7 bases and J shed 3 bases, with 13 bases lying between them. The CDR3 runs 14 residues. The CDR3: CASARDGDTGELFF. DNA of the CDR3: TGCGCCAGCGCCAGGGATGGGGACACCGGGGAGCTGTTTTTT.

This clone occurred a few times. V is TRBV11-2 and J is TRBJ2-1; TRBD1 matches 8 bases. The V segment lost 5 bases and the J segment 5 bases; nucleotides outside the gene matches: 11. Germline loops: CDR1 SGHAT, CDR2 FQNNGV. This CDR3 comprises 16 residues. The CDR3 DNA follows: TGTGCCAGCAGCCTATACTGGGGACAGGACGACAATGAGCAGTTCTTC. Amino acid sequence: CASSLYWGQDDNEQFF.

The rearrangement uses TRBV28 and TRBJ2-5; D is perhaps TRBD2 (6 bases). V lost 6 bases and J 7 bases, leaving 12 bases between the germline ends. This CDR3 spans 12 amino acids. The germline V gene has CDR1 MDHEN and CDR2 SYDVKM. The CDR3, as DNA: TGTGCCAGCAGCCGACTAGTTGGGACCCAGTACTTC. This encodes CASSRLVGTQYF.

Comment on this clone: The same CDR3 is also encoded by other DNA sequences in this sample. The genes are TRBV19 and TRBJ2-7, with a possible D match to TRBD2 (5 bases). The CDR3 runs 14 residues. Germline lookup yields CDR1 LNHDA and CDR2 SQIVND (reference sequence). V was pared by 2 bases and J by 4 bases, with 12 bases between. In DNA form, the CDR3 reads TGTGCCAGTAGTATATCCGGGGAGTCATACGAGCAGTACTTC. Translation: CASSISGESYEQYF.

The table lists this clone with a few counts. The chain uses TRBV10-3 and TRBJ1-4; no firm D call. The CDR3 totals 12 residues. Germline CDR1 is ENHRY and CDR2 is SYGVKD. Trimming removed 3 bases at V and 8 bases at J, with 7 bases between. CDR3 loop: CAISESLEKLFF. The CDR3 region has the DNA TGTGCCATCAGTGAATCCCTCGAAAAACTGTTTTTT.

In this sample, this clone turned up a few times. The chain employs TRBV28 and TRBJ1-1; D ambiguous. This CDR3 comprises 14 residues. V was trimmed by 0 bases and J by 0 bases, leaving 5 bases between them. Germline CDR1 reads MDHEN; CDR2 reads SYDVKM. CDR3 in DNA: TGTGCCAGCAGTTTATGGGTAGTGAACACTGAAGCTTTCTTT. Protein sequence: CASSLWVVNTEAFF.

The gene calls are TRBV9 and TRBJ2-5; 9 bases line up with TRBD2. The CDR3 has 17 residues. The ends lost 4 bases at V and 1 base at J; junction bases unmatched: 11. Germline V CDR1 and CDR2: SGDLS, YYNGEE. For the CDR3, the DNA is TGTGCCAGCAGCCCGAGACCTAGCGGGATGACCCAAGAGACCCAGTACTTC. Translation gives CASSPRPSGMTQETQYF.

This chain links TRBV4-2 with TRBJ2-1; 15 nucleotides align to TRBD2. V dropped 4 bases and J dropped 2; count of bases not matched to a gene: 9. CDR1 and CDR2 from the germline V gene are LGHNA and YNFKEQ. CDR3 length equals 19 residues. CDR3 region: CASSRPGLAGGGTYNEQFF. CDR3 sequence (DNA): TGTGCCAGCAGCCGACCGGGACTAGCGGGAGGTGGGACCTACAATGAGCAGTTCTTC.

The chain recombines TRBV28 with TRBJ2-5, with D tentatively TRBD1 (6 bases). V was shortened by 2 bases and J by 7 bases, with 8 bases between the two germline ends. The CDR3 consists of 12 residues. Germline V CDR1 and CDR2: MDHEN, SYDVKM. CDR3 nucleotides: TGTGCCAGCAGTTTAAGGGGGAGGACCCAGTACTTC. Translated, it gives CASSLRGRTQYF.

This chain links TRBV7-9 with TRBJ2-6; D not certain. Germline V lookup: CDR1 SEHNR, CDR2 FQNEAQ (reference sequence). Deletions cut 5 bases from V and 0 bases from J, with 5 bases between. This CDR3 comprises 14 residues. The chain's CDR3 is CASSRSSGANVLTF. The CDR3 DNA reads as TGTGCCAGCAGCCGGAGCTCTGGGGCCAACGTCCTGACTTTC.

With respect to this clone: One end of the junction varies from germline; a read error may be responsible. CDR3 nucleotides: TGTTCCAGCAGCCCCCCAGGGGGTCATCAGCCCCAGCATTTT. It codes for CSSSPPGGHQPQHF. J is TRBJ1-5 and V is TRBV7-9, with 7 bases matching TRBD1. The germline gives CDR1 SEHNR, CDR2 FQNEAQ (reference sequence). This CDR3 is 14 amino acids long.

V usage is TRBV27 and J usage is TRBJ1-5; TRBD1 aligns across 10 bases. Germline V gene sequence: CDR1 MNHEY, CDR2 SMNVEV (reference sequence). This CDR3 region has 17 residues. J gave up 2 bases and V 4 bases, and 8 bases lay outside the gene matches. CDR3 amino acids: CASSSGTGAGGNQPQHF. In DNA, the CDR3 is TGTGCCAGCAGTTCCGGGACAGGGGCTGGTGGCAATCAGCCCCAGCATTTT.

V and J are TRBV6-1 and TRBJ1-2; TRBD1 is a possible D gene (6 bases). Trimming stripped 6 bases from V and 7 bases from J, with 12 bases between. Germline V lookup: CDR1 MNHNS, CDR2 SASEGT. The CDR3 has 12 residues. The CDR3 loop is CASRDSKGGYTF. The CDR3 DNA reads as TGTGCCAGCAGGGACAGCAAAGGTGGCTACACCTTC.

The chain recombines TRBV5-1 with TRBJ2-1, with TRBD2 matching 9 bases. Germline V CDR1 and CDR2: SGHRS, YFSETQ. Trimming cost V 1 base and J 3 bases; bases outside gene matches: 11. There are 18 residues in the CDR3. This chain's CDR3 is CASSLSRGVAGDYNEQFF. CDR3 sequence (DNA): TGCGCCAGCAGCTTGTCCAGGGGAGTAGCGGGGGACTACAATGAGCAGTTCTTC. The whole variable domain, filled in from reference TRBV5-1 and TRBJ2-1, reads KAGVTQTPRYLIKTRGQQVTLSCSPISGHRSVSWYQQTPGQGLQFLFEYFSETQRNKGNFPGRFSGRQFSNSRSEMNVSTLELGDSALYLCASSLSRGVAGDYNEQFFGPGTRLTVL.

The V gene is TRBV5-1, the J gene TRBJ2-2, with a weak D call TRBD1 (5 bases). The CDR3 spans 14 residues. Germline V gives CDR1 SGHRS, CDR2 YFSETQ. The V end was cut by 2 bases, the J end by 4 bases, with 9 bases between. The CDR3 spells CASSLDRPTGELFF. The CDR3, as DNA: TGCGCCAGCAGCTTAGACAGACCCACCGGGGAGCTGTTTTTT.

V is TRBV7-9 and J is TRBJ2-3, with TRBD1 matching 7 bases. Germline V gene data show CDR1 as SEHNR and CDR2 as FQNEAQ (reference sequence). The CDR3 covers 14 residues. V gave up 4 bases and J gave up 2 bases; unmatched junction bases: 3. This CDR3 reads CASSSGGSTDTQYF. CDR3 bases: TGTGCCAGCAGCTCAGGGGGTTCCACAGATACGCAGTATTTT. The whole variable domain, remainder taken from reference TRBV7-9 and TRBJ2-3, is DTGVSQNPRHKITKRGQNVTFRCDPISEHNRLYWYRQTLGQGPEFLTYFQNEAQLEKSRLLSDRFSAERPKGSFSTLEIQRTEQGDSAMYLCASSSGGSTDTQYFGPGTRLTVL.

This clone appeared once. The rearrangement links TRBV7-9 to TRBJ1-4, with D hard to call. This CDR3 region has 14 residues. The germline V gene has CDR1 SEHNR and CDR2 FQNEAQ (reference sequence). V was pared by 4 bases and J by 1 base, with 7 bases between. The CDR3 here is CASSYRETNEKLFF. CDR3 DNA sequence: TGTGCCAGCAGCTATCGGGAAACTAATGAAAAACTGTTTTTT.

V usage is TRBV5-1 and J usage is TRBJ2-1; maybe TRBD1 (5 bases). The CDR3 totals 16 residues. Trimming stripped 1 base from V and 6 bases from J, with 17 bases between. Germline V gene lookup returns CDR1 SGHRS and CDR2 YFSETQ. CDR3 residues: CASSLPYRQWGNEQFF. Here the CDR3 DNA reads TGCGCCAGCAGCTTGCCCTATAGACAGTGGGGCAATGAGCAGTTCTTC. Full variable domain (remainder filled in from reference TRBV5-1 and TRBJ2-1): KAGVTQTPRYLIKTRGQQVTLSCSPISGHRSVSWYQQTPGQGLQFLFEYFSETQRNKGNFPGRFSGRQFSNSRSEMNVSTLELGDSALYLCASSLPYRQWGNEQFFGPGTRLTVL.

This chain links TRBV10-2 with TRBJ2-7, with 12 bases matching TRBD2. Germline lookup yields CDR1 WSHSY and CDR2 SAAADI. This CDR3 region has 21 residues. Trimming cost V 6 bases and J 1 base; bases outside gene matches: 22. The CDR3 here is CASRSFAGAPLAGGSSYEQYF. CDR3 coding DNA: TGCGCCAGCAGATCCTTCGCGGGGGCACCTCTAGCGGGAGGGTCATCCTACGAGCAGTACTTC.

The CDR3 coding sequence is TGTGCCAGCAGCGATCGACAGAGCTCCTACAATGAGCAGTTCTTC. This gives the protein CASSDRQSSYNEQFF. V usage is TRBV5-8 and J usage is TRBJ2-1; possible D gene TRBD1, 5 bases. CDR1 and CDR2 (germline): SGHTS, YDEGEE. The CDR3 covers 15 residues. V lost 4 bases and J lost 0, with 11 bases in between.

This chain uses TRBV29-1 with TRBJ1-1; 7 bases map to TRBD1. The CDR3 is 13 residues long. Trimming at V came to 4 bases and at J to 1 base, leaving 3 bases not matched to a gene. Germline V gives CDR1 SQVTM, CDR2 ANQGSEA. CDR3 protein: CSVGGQWNTEAFF. DNA of the CDR3: TGCAGCGTTGGGGGACAGTGGAACACTGAAGCTTTCTTT.

The genes are TRBV5-4 and TRBJ1-1; tentative D call: TRBD1 (5 bases). Trimming took off 0 bases at V and 7 bases at J, with 19 bases between the two ends. CDR1 and CDR2 (germline): SGHNT, YYREEE (reference sequence). This CDR3 contains 16 residues. The CDR3 protein is CASSLARGPWGGEAFF. The CDR3 bases are TGTGCCAGCAGCTTGGCAAGGGGCCCTTGGGGTGGTGAAGCTTTCTTT.

This chain connects TRBV18 to TRBJ2-1; 9 bases are a match to TRBD2. This CDR3 is built from 15 residues. V dropped 6 bases and J dropped 7; count of bases not matched to a gene: 10. Germline CDR1 KGHSH, CDR2 LQKENI. CDR3 coding DNA: TGTGCCAGCTCGCGTAGCGGGAGTTTCGATAATGAGCAGTTCTTC. This translates into CASSRSGSFDNEQFF.

The chain carries TRBV29-1 and TRBJ1-2; the match to TRBD1 covers 8 bases. Trimming took 0 bases from V and 7 from J; bases not matched to a gene: 4. The V gene's germline CDR1 is SQVTM and CDR2 ANQGSEA. The CDR3 runs to 13 residues. The CDR3 here is CSVEDRGRGGYTF. The CDR3 bases are TGCAGCGTTGAAGACAGGGGGCGAGGTGGCTACACCTTC.